The 29 T cell receptor beta chains presented below share a single source sample, sequenced in a study of spatial heterogeneity in lung cancer. Described time point: blood at routine non-recurrence follow-up after resection. Each CDR3 protein gets one entry after TCRdb re-called the 5' RACE reads with MiXCR. In the table there are tens of thousands of distinct CDR3 sequences, about 11% of which are singletons. Sequences were derived from PBMCs, sampled at follow-up. The receptors derive from a male donor with early-stage non-small cell lung cancer.

Note on this clonotype: This clone may be a read error of a much larger clone one base away. The genes are TRBV5-1 and TRBJ2-3, with 14 bases aligning to TRBD2. Germline lookup yields CDR1 SGHRS and CDR2 YFSETQ. CDR3 length equals 21 residues. The CDR3 coding sequence is TGCGTCAGCAGCCGCCCACCAAAGAGCCCGGGACTAGCGGGAGCAACGGATACGCAGTATTTT. This encodes CVSSRPPKSPGLAGATDTQYF.

The V gene is TRBV6-6, the J gene TRBJ2-3, with a weak D call TRBD2 (5 bases). Germline V gives CDR1 MNHNY, CDR2 SVGAGI (reference sequence). V shed 4 bases and J shed 1 base, with 9 bases lying between them. The CDR3 is made up of 14 amino acids. The DNA for the CDR3 is TGTGCCAGCAGTTCCCCCGGGGGCACAGATACGCAGTATTTT. Protein: CASSSPGGTDTQYF.

Ten or more counts support this clonotype. CDR3 residues: CASSPYTSHEQFF. The CDR3 DNA reads as TGTGCCAGCAGCCCATATACTTCCCATGAGCAGTTCTTC. The chain employs TRBV7-2 and TRBJ2-1; D ambiguous. Germline loops: CDR1 SGHTA, CDR2 FQGNSA. The CDR3 extends over 13 amino acids. V was trimmed by 5 bases and J by 8 bases, leaving 13 bases between them.

V usage is TRBV7-9 and J usage is TRBJ1-2, with D maybe TRBD1 (5 bases). V lost 5 bases, J lost 13 bases, and 32 bases lay in between. Germline V gene data show CDR1 as SEHNR and CDR2 as FQNEAQ (reference sequence). The CDR3 runs to 17 residues. The CDR3 here is CASSLKGQSTILWLGTF. In DNA, the CDR3 is TGTGCCAGCAGCCTAAAGGGGCAGTCGACGATCCTATGGCTCGGCACCTTC.

The chain has TRBV11-1 and TRBJ2-7; D is unresolved. Trimming took 5 bases from V and 6 from J, leaving 8 bases between them. Germline V gene lookup returns CDR1 SGHAT and CDR2 FQDESV (reference sequence). The CDR3 extends over 11 amino acids. Here the CDR3 reads CASSPPSEQYF. The CDR3 bases are TGTGCCAGCAGCCCCCCTAGCGAGCAGTACTTC.

This clonotype was found many times. The rearrangement links TRBV29-1 to TRBJ1-1, with 10 bases aligning to TRBD1. Per the germline V gene, CDR1 is SQVTM and CDR2 is ANQGSEA. The CDR3 loop spans 14 amino acids. The J segment lost 1 base and the V segment lost 5 bases, leaving 4 bases of the junction unmatched. The CDR3 nucleotides read TGCAGCGTTAGACAGGGGGCTTGGAACACTGAAGCTTTCTTT. This codes for CSVRQGAWNTEAFF.

This clonotype was observed a few times. This sequence joins TRBV7-2 and TRBJ1-6, with unresolved D. V was cut by 0 bases and J by 7 bases, with 4 bases left in between. Germline V CDR1 and CDR2: SGHTA, FQGNSA. The CDR3 runs 13 residues. The CDR3 protein is CASSLASNSPLHF. The CDR3 DNA is TGTGCCAGCAGCTTAGCCTCAAATTCACCCCTCCACTTT.

The table lists this clonotype with many counts. In DNA form, the CDR3 reads TGTGCCAGCAGCCCCCCGCTCGTGCTCACTGAAGCTTTCTTT. Translating it yields CASSPPLVLTEAFF. This sequence joins TRBV4-2 and TRBJ1-1; D gene uncertain. Germline lookup yields CDR1 LGHNA and CDR2 YNFKEQ. The CDR3 covers 14 residues. Trimming stripped 4 bases from V and 4 bases from J, with 13 bases between.

The chain employs TRBV9 and TRBJ2-1, with TRBD2 identical over 9 bases. This CDR3 region has 15 residues. V lost 2 bases to trimming and J lost 4 bases; unmatched junction nucleotides: 4. Germline CDR1 reads SGDLS; CDR2 reads YYNGEE. The CDR3 spells CASSVSREGYNEQFF. Here the CDR3 DNA reads TGTGCCAGCAGCGTTTCGCGGGAGGGGTACAATGAGCAGTTCTTC.

This clonotype was picked up a small number of times. The V gene is TRBV9, the J gene TRBJ2-3; D remains unclear. Germline CDR1 and CDR2: SGDLS and YYNGEE. V lost 1 base, J lost 2 bases, and 11 bases lay in between. The CDR3 totals 15 residues. The DNA for the CDR3 is TGTGCCAGCAGCGTATCCCTGTTGTCCACAGATACGCAGTATTTT. It specifies CASSVSLLSTDTQYF. The full variable domain, its missing parts supplied by reference TRBV9 and TRBJ2-3, is DSGVTQTPKHLITATGQRVTLRCSPRSGDLSVYWYQQSLDQGLQFLIQYYNGEERAKGNILERFSAQQFPDLHSELNLSSLELGDSALYFCASSVSLLSTDTQYFGPGTRLTVL.

This clonotype was found a few times. This rearrangement joins TRBV6-2 or TRBV6-3 to TRBJ2-1; D is ambiguous. Germline assignment: CDR1 MNHEY and CDR2 SVGEGT. The V gene lost 2 bases and the J gene lost 0 bases, with 11 bases spanning the gap. The CDR3 sequence is 16 residues long. CDR3: CASSYVTWDSYNEQFF. The CDR3 DNA follows: TGTGCCAGCAGTTACGTTACCTGGGACTCCTACAATGAGCAGTTCTTC.

Ten or more counts support this clonotype. V usage is TRBV30 and J usage is TRBJ2-6; tentative D call: TRBD1 (5 bases). Trimming shortened V by 3 bases and J by 8 bases, and 14 bases separated the two germline ends. The length of the CDR3 is 14 residues. Germline loops: CDR1 GTSNPN, CDR2 SVGIG (reference sequence). This chain's CDR3 is CAWRQGWSTNVLTF. The CDR3 bases are TGTGCCTGGAGGCAGGGCTGGAGTACCAACGTCCTGACTTTC.

This clonotype came up many times. This chain joins TRBV24-1 and TRBJ2-5; D remains unclear. The V end was cut by 3 bases, the J end by 0 bases, with 4 bases between. Germline values: CDR1 KGHDR, CDR2 SFDVKD. The CDR3 is 13 residues long. The chain's CDR3 is CATSDQNQETQYF. CDR3 bases: TGTGCCACCAGTGATCAGAACCAAGAGACCCAGTACTTC.

This clonotype was picked up a small number of times. The V call is TRBV19, the J call TRBJ2-7; 7 nucleotides align to TRBD1. This CDR3 contains 13 residues. J was trimmed by 4 bases and V by 6 bases; bases with no gene match: 6. Looked up from germline, CDR1 is LNHDA and CDR2 is SQIVND (reference sequence). CDR3: CASSSGQKYEQYF. The CDR3 DNA sequence: TGTGCCAGTAGCTCGGGACAGAAATACGAGCAGTACTTC.

This clonotype has a handful of counts. The rearrangement links TRBV15 to TRBJ1-2; D ambiguous. Germline V gene lookup returns CDR1 LNHNV and CDR2 YYDKDF (reference sequence). This CDR3 is built from 14 residues. V lost 1 base, J lost 2 bases, and 8 bases lay in between. The chain's CDR3 is CATSRGQPNYGYTF. CDR3 bases: TGTGCCACCAGCAGAGGCCAGCCCAACTATGGCTACACCTTC. Full variable domain (missing parts from reference TRBV15 and TRBJ1-2): DAMVIQNPRYQVTQFGKPVTLSCSQTLNHNVMYWYQQKSSQAPKLLFHYYDKDFNNEADTPDNFQSRRPNTSFCFLDIRSPGLGDTAMYLCATSRGQPNYGYTFGSGTRLTVV.

This clonotype was seen ten or more times. This chain uses TRBV5-1 with TRBJ2-7, with 7 bases aligning to TRBD1. Germline V gene data show CDR1 as SGHRS and CDR2 as YFSETQ. CDR3 size: 15 residues. Trimming removed 4 bases from V and 0 bases from J; junction bases left unmatched: 7. The CDR3 reads CASSPTDRASYEQYF. The CDR3 region has the DNA TGCGCCAGCAGCCCTACTGACAGGGCCTCCTACGAGCAGTACTTC.

This clonotype was picked up a small number of times. The V gene is TRBV20-1, the J gene TRBJ1-1; maybe TRBD1 (5 bases). The CDR3 has 13 residues. Germline V gene lookup returns CDR1 DFQATT and CDR2 SNEGSKA (reference sequence). Trimming took off 1 base at V and 3 bases at J, with 9 bases between the two ends. CDR3 sequence: CSARVPGYTEAFF. The CDR3 DNA reads TGCAGTGCTAGAGTACCAGGGTACACTGAAGCTTTCTTT.

The genes are TRBV28 and TRBJ2-5, with D perhaps TRBD2 (5 bases). Germline CDR1 reads MDHEN; CDR2 reads SYDVKM. The CDR3 loop spans 14 amino acids. V lost 2 bases to trimming and J lost 4 bases, with 11 bases between them. The CDR3 DNA is TGTGCCAGCAGTTTACTAGCCAGTCGAGAGACCCAGTACTTC. This gives the protein CASSLLASRETQYF. Variable domain in full (rest from reference TRBV28 and TRBJ2-5): DVKVTQSSRYLVKRTGEKVFLECVQDMDHENMFWYRQDPGLGLRLIYFSYDVKMKEKGDIPEGYSVSREKKERFSLILESASTNQTSMYLCASSLLASRETQYFGPGTRLLVL.

This clonotype was recorded at least ten times. The V call is TRBV20-1, the J call TRBJ2-3; 10 nucleotides align to TRBD2. CDR1 and CDR2 from the germline V gene are DFQATT and SNEGSKA (reference sequence). Trimming cost V 6 bases and J 2 bases; bases outside gene matches: 8. There are 15 residues in the CDR3. The CDR3 loop is CSAGGTSDFTDTQYF. The CDR3 region has the DNA TGCAGTGCGGGCGGGACTAGCGATTTCACAGATACGCAGTATTTT.

This clonotype was recorded at least ten times. The CDR3 coding sequence is TGTGCCATCAGTAGTGGGCAGGGCGATGGCTACACCTTC. Amino acid sequence: CAISSGQGDGYTF. The chain combines TRBV10-3 with TRBJ1-2; D perhaps matches TRBD1 (5 bases). Trimming stripped 5 bases from V and 6 bases from J, with 13 bases between. The CDR3 runs to 13 residues. In germline, CDR1 is ENHRY, CDR2 SYGVKD.

This clonotype was seen repeatedly, ten times or more. The rearrangement joins TRBV24-1 to TRBJ1-6; D uncertain. Germline lookup yields CDR1 KGHDR and CDR2 SFDVKD. The CDR3 is 12 residues long. V was clipped by 4 bases and J by 10 bases, with 7 bases between them. The CDR3 loop is CATSDSGSPLHF. The CDR3 bases are TGTGCCACCAGTGACTCCGGATCACCCCTCCACTTT.

This clonotype was counted at least ten times. The chain joins TRBV20-1 to TRBJ1-5; 8 nucleotides match TRBD1. The ends lost 6 bases at V and 1 base at J; junction bases unmatched: 5. The CDR3 consists of 14 residues. Germline V gene data show CDR1 as DFQATT and CDR2 as SNEGSKA (reference sequence). CDR3 loop: CSARDRRSNQPQHF. The CDR3, as DNA: TGCAGTGCAAGGGACAGGCGAAGCAATCAGCCCCAGCATTTT.

This clonotype has a count of ten or more. This chain connects TRBV2 to TRBJ1-1; TRBD1 agrees at 7 bases. Germline V lookup: CDR1 SNHLY, CDR2 FYNNEI. The CDR3 is 14 residues long. V lost 9 bases and J lost 4; bases outside the gene matches: 11. Here the CDR3 reads CARLDRAKGTEAFF. The CDR3 coding sequence is TGTGCCAGACTAGACAGGGCCAAGGGCACTGAAGCTTTCTTT.

This clonotype was seen repeatedly, ten times or more. The chain uses TRBV15 and TRBJ2-7, with a weak D call TRBD2 (6 bases). The CDR3 is 16 amino acids. V lost 1 base, J lost 2 bases, and 15 bases lay in between. CDR1 is LNHNV and CDR2 is YYDKDF in the germline V gene (reference sequence). This CDR3 is CATSRGKAEGPYEQYF. Here the CDR3 DNA reads TGTGCCACCAGCAGAGGAAAAGCGGAGGGCCCCTACGAGCAGTACTTC.

This clonotype was counted between two and nine times. The DNA of the CDR3 is TGTGCCAGCAGCCAAGATGGAGAGCAGTACTTC. It encodes CASSQDGEQYF. This chain uses TRBV3-1 with TRBJ2-7; D not resolved. V was cut by 0 bases and J by 7 bases, with 4 bases left in between. Germline CDR1 reads LGHDT; CDR2 reads YNNKEL (reference sequence). The CDR3 covers 11 residues.

J is TRBJ2-1 and V is TRBV28; D may be TRBD2 (6 bases). The CDR3 length is 13 residues. Trimming pared 4 bases from V and 5 bases from J, leaving 9 bases between. The germline V gene encodes CDR1 MDHEN and CDR2 SYDVKM. The chain's CDR3 is CASSSGVNNEQFF. For the CDR3, the DNA is TGTGCCAGCAGTTCGGGGGTTAACAATGAGCAGTTCTTC.

This clonotype appeared many times. The chain combines TRBV5-5 with TRBJ1-3; D is ambiguous. Germline V gene sequence: CDR1 SGHKS, CDR2 YYEKEE (reference sequence). The germline V and J ends were trimmed by 2 bases and 0 bases, with 9 bases remaining between them. The CDR3 covers 15 residues. CDR3 amino acids: CASSFSIPSGNTIYF. CDR3 nucleotide sequence: TGTGCCAGCAGCTTTTCAATACCCTCTGGAAACACCATATATTTT.

This clonotype was counted many times. The genes are TRBV6-2 or TRBV6-3 and TRBJ2-7; TRBD1 is a possible D gene (6 bases). Germline-derived CDR1 and CDR2 are MNHEY and SVGEGT. This CDR3 has 13 residues. V was clipped by 6 bases and J by 3 bases, with 12 bases between them. The CDR3, as DNA: TGTGCCAGCAGCGGTGGGACATTCTACGAGCAGTACTTC. Its protein product is CASSGGTFYEQYF.

This clonotype was found many times. The chain is built from TRBV7-9 and TRBJ1-4; 8 nucleotides line up with TRBD1. This CDR3 is 14 amino acids long. Germline CDR1 is SEHNR and CDR2 is FQNEAQ (reference sequence). The trim removed 3 bases at V and 8 bases at J, leaving 5 bases unmatched. The CDR3 DNA sequence: TGTGCCAGCAGCTTCGGGACAGGTGGCGAAAAACTGTTTTTT. Translation gives CASSFGTGGEKLFF.